Sequencing of this TCR beta chain was carried out in a study of T cell repertoires in aging, cancer and after chemotherapy. Broader study findings: The repertoire data cannot show anything about immunological memory following chemotherapy. Compared with age-matched healthy donors, untreated hematological or solid cancer patients showed higher blood TCR clonality.

Rearranged V-D-J TRB sequences were amplified with a mixed TRB-A/B primer pool. TCRdb ran MiXCR on the multiplex PCR reads and lists one entry per CDR3 protein. The sample shows 6,500 or so distinct CDR3 sequences, around 33% of them seen only once. The template was genomic DNA from peripheral blood, not RNA. This clonotype was found a few times. Its antigen is undetermined. V lost 2 bases to trimming and J lost 3 bases; unmatched junction nucleotides: 10. Germline V gene lookup returns CDR1 KGHSH and CDR2 LQKENI. CDR3 length: 17 residues. The source of this sequence is a human donor with a blood cancer. Sequencing used blood. The chain is built from TRBV18 and TRBJ2-5, with TRBD1 matching over 9 bases. CDR3 nucleotide sequence: TGTGCCAGCTCACCAAGCTCTTTCGGGACAGGGAAAGAGACCCAGTACTTC. It yields the protein CASSPSSFGTGKETQYF.